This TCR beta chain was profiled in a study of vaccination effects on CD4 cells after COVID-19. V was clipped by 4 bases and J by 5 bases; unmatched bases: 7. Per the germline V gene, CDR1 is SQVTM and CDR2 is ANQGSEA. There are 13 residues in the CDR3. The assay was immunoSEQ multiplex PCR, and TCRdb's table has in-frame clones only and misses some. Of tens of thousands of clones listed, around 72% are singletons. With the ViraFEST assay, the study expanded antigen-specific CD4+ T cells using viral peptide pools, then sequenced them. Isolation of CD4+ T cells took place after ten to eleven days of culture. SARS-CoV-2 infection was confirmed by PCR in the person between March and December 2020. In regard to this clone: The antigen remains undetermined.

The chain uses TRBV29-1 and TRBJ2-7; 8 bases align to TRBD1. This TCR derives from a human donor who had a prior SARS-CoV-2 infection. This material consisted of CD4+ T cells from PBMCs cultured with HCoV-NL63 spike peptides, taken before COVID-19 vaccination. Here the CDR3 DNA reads TGCAGCGTTGTCGGGGACAGGAAGGACGAGCAGTACTTC. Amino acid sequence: CSVVGDRKDEQYF.